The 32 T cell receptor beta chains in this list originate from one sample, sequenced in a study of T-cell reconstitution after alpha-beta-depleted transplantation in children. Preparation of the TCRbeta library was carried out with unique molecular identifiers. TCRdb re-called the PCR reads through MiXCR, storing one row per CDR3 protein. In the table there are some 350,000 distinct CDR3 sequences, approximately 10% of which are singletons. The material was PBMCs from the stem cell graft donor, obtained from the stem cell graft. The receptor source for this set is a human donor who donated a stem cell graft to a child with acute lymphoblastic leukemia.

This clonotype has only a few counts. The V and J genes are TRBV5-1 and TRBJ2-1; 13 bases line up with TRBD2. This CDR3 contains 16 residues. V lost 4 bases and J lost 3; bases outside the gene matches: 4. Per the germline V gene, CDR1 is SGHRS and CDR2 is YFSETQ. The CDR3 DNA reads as TGCGCCAGCAGCCACAGACTAGCGGGAGGCTACAATGAGCAGTTCTTC. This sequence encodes CASSHRLAGGYNEQFF.

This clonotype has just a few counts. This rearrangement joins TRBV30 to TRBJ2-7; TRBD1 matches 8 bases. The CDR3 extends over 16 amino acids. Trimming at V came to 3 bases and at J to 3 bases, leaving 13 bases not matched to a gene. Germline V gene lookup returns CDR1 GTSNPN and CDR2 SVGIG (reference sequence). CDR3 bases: TGTGCCTGGAGGAGGACAGGGAGTTCGTTAGGCTACGAGCAGTACTTC. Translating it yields CAWRRTGSSLGYEQYF.

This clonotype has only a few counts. The CDR3: CASSLGGMDTDTQYF. In nucleotides, the CDR3 is TGTGCCAGCAGCTTAGGAGGGATGGACACAGATACGCAGTATTTT. This chain connects TRBV7-2 to TRBJ2-3; weak D call: TRBD2 (5 bases). The CDR3 has 15 amino acids. V lost 1 base to trimming and J lost 2 bases, with 10 bases between them. The germline CDR1 and CDR2 sequences are SGHTA and FQGNSA.

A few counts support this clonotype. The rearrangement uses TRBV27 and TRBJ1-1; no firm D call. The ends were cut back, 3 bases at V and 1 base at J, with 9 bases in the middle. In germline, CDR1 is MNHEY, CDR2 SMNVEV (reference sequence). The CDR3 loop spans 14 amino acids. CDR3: CASSFGVANTEAFF. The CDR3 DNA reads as TGTGCCAGCAGTTTTGGGGTAGCGAACACTGAAGCTTTCTTT.

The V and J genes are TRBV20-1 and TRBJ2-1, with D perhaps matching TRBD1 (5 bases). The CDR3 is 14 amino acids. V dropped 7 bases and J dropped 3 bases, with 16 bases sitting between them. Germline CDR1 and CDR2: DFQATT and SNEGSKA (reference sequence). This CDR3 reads CSVRIGESYNEQFF. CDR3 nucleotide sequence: TGCAGTGTGCGCATAGGGGAAAGCTACAATGAGCAGTTCTTC.

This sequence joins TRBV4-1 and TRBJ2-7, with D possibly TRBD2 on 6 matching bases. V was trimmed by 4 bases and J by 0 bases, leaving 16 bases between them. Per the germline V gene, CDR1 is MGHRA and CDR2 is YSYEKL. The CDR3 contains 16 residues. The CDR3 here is CASSPEGGPSSYEQYF. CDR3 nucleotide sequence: TGCGCCAGCAGCCCGGAGGGCGGCCCAAGCTCCTACGAGCAGTACTTC.

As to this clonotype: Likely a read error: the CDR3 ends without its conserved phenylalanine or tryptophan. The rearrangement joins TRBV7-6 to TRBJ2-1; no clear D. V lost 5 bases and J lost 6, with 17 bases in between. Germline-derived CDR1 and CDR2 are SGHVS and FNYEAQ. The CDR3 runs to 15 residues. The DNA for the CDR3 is TGTGCCAGCAGCGTTGGACCGATTTCTAGCAATGAGCAGTTCTTA. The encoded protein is CASSVGPISSNEQFL.

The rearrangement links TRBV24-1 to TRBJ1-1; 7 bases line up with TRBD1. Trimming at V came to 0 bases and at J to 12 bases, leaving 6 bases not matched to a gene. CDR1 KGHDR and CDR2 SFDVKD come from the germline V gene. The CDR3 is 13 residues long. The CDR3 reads CATSDLRQGATFF. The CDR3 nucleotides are TGTGCCACCAGTGATTTGCGACAGGGCGCGACTTTCTTT.

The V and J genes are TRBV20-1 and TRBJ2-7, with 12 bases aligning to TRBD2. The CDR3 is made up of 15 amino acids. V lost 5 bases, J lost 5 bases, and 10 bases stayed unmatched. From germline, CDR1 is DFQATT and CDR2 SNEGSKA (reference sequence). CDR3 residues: CSAPPSGRAVDEQYF. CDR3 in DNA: TGCAGTGCTCCCCCTAGCGGGAGGGCCGTAGACGAGCAGTACTTC.

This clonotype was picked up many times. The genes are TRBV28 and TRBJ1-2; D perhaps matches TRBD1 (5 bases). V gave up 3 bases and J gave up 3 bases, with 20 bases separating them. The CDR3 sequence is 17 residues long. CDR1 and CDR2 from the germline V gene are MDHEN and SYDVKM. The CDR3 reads CASSFLPPSEQDYGYTF. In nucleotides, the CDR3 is TGTGCCAGCAGTTTCCTACCCCCGTCGGAACAGGACTATGGCTACACCTTC.

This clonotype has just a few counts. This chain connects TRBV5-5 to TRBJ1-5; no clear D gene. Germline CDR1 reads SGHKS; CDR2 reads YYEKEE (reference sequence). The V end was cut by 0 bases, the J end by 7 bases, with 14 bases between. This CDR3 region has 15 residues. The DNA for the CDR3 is TGTGCCAGCAGCTTGGCCGCGGACTCCTTCCAGCCCCAGCATTTT. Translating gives CASSLAADSFQPQHF.

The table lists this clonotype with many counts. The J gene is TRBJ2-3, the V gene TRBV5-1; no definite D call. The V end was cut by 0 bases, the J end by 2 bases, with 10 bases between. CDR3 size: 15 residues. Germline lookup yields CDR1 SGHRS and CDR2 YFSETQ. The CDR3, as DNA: TGCGCCAGCAGCTTGGAAGACTCACACACAGATACGCAGTATTTT. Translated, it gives CASSLEDSHTDTQYF.

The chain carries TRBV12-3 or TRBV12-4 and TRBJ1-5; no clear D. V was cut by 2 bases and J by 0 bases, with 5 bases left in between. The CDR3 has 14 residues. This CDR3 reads CASSLSHSNQPQHF. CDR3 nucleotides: TGTGCCAGCAGTTTATCTCATAGCAATCAGCCCCAGCATTTT.

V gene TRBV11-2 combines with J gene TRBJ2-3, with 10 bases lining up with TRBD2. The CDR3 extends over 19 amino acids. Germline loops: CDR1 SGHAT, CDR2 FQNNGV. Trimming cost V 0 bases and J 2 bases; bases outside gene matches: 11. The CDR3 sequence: CASSLERAAGGPDTDTQYF. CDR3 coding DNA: TGTGCCAGCAGCTTAGAGAGGGCAGCGGGAGGGCCCGACACAGATACGCAGTATTTT.

CDR3 region: CASPYTSRGQDNQPQHF. CDR3 bases: TGTGCCAGCCCGTATACGTCGAGGGGACAGGACAATCAGCCCCAGCATTTT. The genes are TRBV21-1 and TRBJ1-5; TRBD1 was called by the table and not checked on the DNA. TRBV21-1 is termed a pseudogene. There are 17 residues in the CDR3.

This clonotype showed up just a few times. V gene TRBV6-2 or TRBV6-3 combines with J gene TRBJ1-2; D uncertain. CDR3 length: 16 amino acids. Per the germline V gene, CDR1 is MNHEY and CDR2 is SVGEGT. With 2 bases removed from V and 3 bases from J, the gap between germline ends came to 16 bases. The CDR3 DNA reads TGTGCCAGCAGTTACCTAGGCACCGCAGGAGACTATGGCTACACCTTC. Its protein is CASSYLGTAGDYGYTF.

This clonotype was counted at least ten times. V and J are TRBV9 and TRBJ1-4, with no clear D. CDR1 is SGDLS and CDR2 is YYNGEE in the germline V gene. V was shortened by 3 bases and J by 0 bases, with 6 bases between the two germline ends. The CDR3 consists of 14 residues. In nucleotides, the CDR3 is TGTGCCAGCAGCGGAGGCGCAACTAATGAAAAACTGTTTTTT. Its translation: CASSGGATNEKLFF.

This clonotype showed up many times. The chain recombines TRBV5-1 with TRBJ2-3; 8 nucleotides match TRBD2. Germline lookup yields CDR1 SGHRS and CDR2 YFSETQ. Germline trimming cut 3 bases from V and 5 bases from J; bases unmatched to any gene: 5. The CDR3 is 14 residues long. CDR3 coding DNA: TGCGCCAGCAGCTCGACGGCGGGGGGAGATACGCAGTATTTT. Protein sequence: CASSSTAGGDTQYF. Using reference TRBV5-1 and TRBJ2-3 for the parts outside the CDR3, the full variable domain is KAGVTQTPRYLIKTRGQQVTLSCSPISGHRSVSWYQQTPGQGLQFLFEYFSETQRNKGNFPGRFSGRQFSNSRSEMNVSTLELGDSALYLCASSSTAGGDTQYFGPGTRLTVL.

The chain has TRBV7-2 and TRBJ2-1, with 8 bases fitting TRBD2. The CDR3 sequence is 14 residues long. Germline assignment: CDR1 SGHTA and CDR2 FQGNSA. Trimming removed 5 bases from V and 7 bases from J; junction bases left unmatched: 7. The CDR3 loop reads CASSPSASGNEQFF. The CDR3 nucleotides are TGTGCCAGCAGCCCCTCAGCTAGCGGGAATGAGCAGTTCTTC. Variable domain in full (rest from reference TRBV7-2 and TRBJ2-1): GAGVSQSPSNKVTEKGKDVELRCDPISGHTALYWYRQSLGQGLEFLIYFQGNSAPDKSGLPSDRFSAERTGGSVSTLTIQRTQQEDSAVYLCASSPSASGNEQFFGPGTRLTVL.

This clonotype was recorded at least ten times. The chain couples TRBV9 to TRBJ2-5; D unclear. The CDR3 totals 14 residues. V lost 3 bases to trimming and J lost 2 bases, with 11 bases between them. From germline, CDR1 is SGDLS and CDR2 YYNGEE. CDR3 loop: CASSGAQIQETQYF. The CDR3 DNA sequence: TGTGCCAGCAGCGGGGCACAGATACAAGAGACCCAGTACTTC.

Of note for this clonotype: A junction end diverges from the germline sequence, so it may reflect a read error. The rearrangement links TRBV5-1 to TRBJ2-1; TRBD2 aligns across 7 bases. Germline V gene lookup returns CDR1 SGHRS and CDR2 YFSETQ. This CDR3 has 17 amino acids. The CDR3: CASSLAAGGRGHNEQLF. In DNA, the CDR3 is TGCGCCAGCAGCTTGGCCGCGGGCGGGAGAGGCCACAATGAGCAGTTGTTC.

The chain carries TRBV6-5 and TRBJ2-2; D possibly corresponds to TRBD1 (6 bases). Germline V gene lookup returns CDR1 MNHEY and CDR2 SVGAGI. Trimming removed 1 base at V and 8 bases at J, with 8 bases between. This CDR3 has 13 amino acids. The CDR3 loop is CASSYLGAGELFF. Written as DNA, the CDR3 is TGTGCCAGCAGTTACTTGGGGGCTGGGGAGCTGTTTTTT.

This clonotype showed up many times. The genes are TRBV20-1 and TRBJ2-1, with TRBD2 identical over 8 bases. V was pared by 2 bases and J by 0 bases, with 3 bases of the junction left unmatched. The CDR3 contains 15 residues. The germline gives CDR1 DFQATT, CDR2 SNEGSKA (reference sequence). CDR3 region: CSARLSGSSYNEQFF. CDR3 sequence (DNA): TGCAGTGCTAGACTAAGCGGGAGCTCCTACAATGAGCAGTTCTTC.

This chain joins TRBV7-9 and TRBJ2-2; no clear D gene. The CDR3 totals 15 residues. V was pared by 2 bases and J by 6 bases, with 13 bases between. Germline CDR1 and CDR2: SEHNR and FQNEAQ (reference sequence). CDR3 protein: CASSLLANQPGELFF. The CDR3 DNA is TGTGCCAGCAGCTTACTGGCTAATCAGCCCGGGGAGCTGTTTTTT.

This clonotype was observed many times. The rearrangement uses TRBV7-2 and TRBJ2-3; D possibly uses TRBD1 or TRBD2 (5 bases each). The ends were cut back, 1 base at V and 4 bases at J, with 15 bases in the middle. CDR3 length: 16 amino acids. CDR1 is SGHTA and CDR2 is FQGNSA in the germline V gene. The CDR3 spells CASSLVTRRGADTQYF. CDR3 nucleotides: TGTGCCAGCAGCTTAGTAACTAGGCGAGGGGCAGATACGCAGTATTTT.

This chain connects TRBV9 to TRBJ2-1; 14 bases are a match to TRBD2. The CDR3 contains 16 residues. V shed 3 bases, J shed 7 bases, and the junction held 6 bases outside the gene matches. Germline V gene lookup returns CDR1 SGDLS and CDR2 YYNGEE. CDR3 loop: CASSARLAGGPNEQFF. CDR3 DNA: TGTGCCAGCAGCGCCCGACTAGCGGGAGGGCCAAATGAGCAGTTCTTC.

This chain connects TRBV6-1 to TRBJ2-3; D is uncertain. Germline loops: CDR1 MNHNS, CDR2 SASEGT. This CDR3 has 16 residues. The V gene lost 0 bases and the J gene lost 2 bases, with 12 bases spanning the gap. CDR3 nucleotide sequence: TGTGCCAGCAGTGAAGCCAGGCGCCTCCTCACAGATACGCAGTATTTT. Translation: CASSEARRLLTDTQYF.

CDR3 sequence (DNA): TGTGCCAGTAGTATGGGCATCTCGCGATCACCCCTCCACTTT. Residues: CASSMGISRSPLHF. This rearrangement joins TRBV19 to TRBJ1-6; D ambiguous. CDR3 length equals 14 residues. Germline CDR1 and CDR2: LNHDA and SQIVND (reference sequence). Deletions cut 3 bases from V and 10 bases from J, with 13 bases between.

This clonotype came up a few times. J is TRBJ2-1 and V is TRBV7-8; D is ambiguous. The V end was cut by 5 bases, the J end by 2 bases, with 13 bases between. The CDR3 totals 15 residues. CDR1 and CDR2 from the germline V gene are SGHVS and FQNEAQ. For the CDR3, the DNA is TGTGCCAGCAGCCGCATTCGGTGGGCCTACAATGAGCAGTTCTTC. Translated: CASSRIRWAYNEQFF.

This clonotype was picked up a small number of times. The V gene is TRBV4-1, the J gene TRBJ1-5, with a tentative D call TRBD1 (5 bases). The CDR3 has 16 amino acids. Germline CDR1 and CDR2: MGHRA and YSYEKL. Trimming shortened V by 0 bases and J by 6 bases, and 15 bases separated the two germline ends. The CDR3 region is CASSQDNLRGGQPQHF. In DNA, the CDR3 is TGCGCCAGCAGCCAAGACAATCTTAGGGGAGGTCAGCCCCAGCATTTT.

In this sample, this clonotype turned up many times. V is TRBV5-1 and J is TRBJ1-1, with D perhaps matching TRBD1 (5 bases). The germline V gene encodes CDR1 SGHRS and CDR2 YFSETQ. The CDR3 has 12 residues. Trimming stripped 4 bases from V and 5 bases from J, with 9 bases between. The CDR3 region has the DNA TGCGCCAGCAGCGGGGACTCGACTGAAGCTTTCTTT. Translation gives CASSGDSTEAFF.

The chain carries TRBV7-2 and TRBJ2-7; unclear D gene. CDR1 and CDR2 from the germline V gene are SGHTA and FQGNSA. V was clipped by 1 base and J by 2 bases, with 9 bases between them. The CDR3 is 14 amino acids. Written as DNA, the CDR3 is TGTGCCAGCAGCTTAGGACCCGGTACCTACGAGCAGTACTTC. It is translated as CASSLGPGTYEQYF.